The 4 T cell receptor beta chains below all came from one sample that was sequenced in a study of blood T cells in healthy people across ages. PCR was performed a second time for 7 to 11 cycles using a sample-barcoded 5' primer and a J-beta primer mix. Each CDR3 protein gets one entry after TCRdb re-called the 5' RACE reads with MiXCR. Found here are 1.4 million to 1.5 million distinct CDR3 sequences, around 42% of them singletons; the top ten hold 7.9%. Input material: blood. Source of these receptors: a woman under 30 in good health.

This sequence joins TRBV20-1 and TRBJ2-4, with D perhaps TRBD1 or TRBD2 (5 bases each). Judging by the DNA end, TRBJ2-7 fits better; the J call may be wrong. Per the germline V gene, CDR1 is DFQATT and CDR2 is SNEGSKA (reference sequence). The CDR3 length is 13 residues. For the CDR3, the DNA is TGCAGTGCTTACCGGGACCCTGACTACGAGCAGTACTTC. It yields the protein CSAYRDPDYEQYF.

The rearrangement links TRBV10-3 to TRBJ2-4, with D possibly TRBD2 on 7 matching bases. The end of the DNA aligns better with TRBJ2-5, so the J call may be wrong. CDR3 length: 13 residues. CDR1 and CDR2 (germline): ENHRY, SYGVKD. CDR3 residues: CASSEGEGETQYF. DNA of the CDR3: TGTGCCAGCAGCGAGGGGGAGGGTGAGACCCAGTACTTC.

This clonotype has a handful of counts. The rearrangement joins TRBV27 to TRBJ1-5; D is uncertain. The CDR3 runs to 16 residues. CDR1 MNHEY and CDR2 SMNVEV come from the germline V gene (reference sequence). With 4 bases removed from V and 0 bases from J, the gap between germline ends came to 13 bases. CDR3 sequence reads: CASSSTIQDSNQPQHF. CDR3 bases: TGTGCCAGCAGTTCCACAATCCAGGATAGCAATCAGCCCCAGCATTTT.

The chain is built from TRBV27 and TRBJ2-5; 11 nucleotides line up with TRBD2. The ends lost 5 bases at V and 4 bases at J; junction bases unmatched: 3. The CDR3 totals 14 residues. The germline V gene encodes CDR1 MNHEY and CDR2 SMNVEV (reference sequence). In nucleotides, the CDR3 is TGTGCCAGCAGTATCCTAGCGGGAGGAGAGACCCAGTACTTC. Residues: CASSILAGGETQYF.